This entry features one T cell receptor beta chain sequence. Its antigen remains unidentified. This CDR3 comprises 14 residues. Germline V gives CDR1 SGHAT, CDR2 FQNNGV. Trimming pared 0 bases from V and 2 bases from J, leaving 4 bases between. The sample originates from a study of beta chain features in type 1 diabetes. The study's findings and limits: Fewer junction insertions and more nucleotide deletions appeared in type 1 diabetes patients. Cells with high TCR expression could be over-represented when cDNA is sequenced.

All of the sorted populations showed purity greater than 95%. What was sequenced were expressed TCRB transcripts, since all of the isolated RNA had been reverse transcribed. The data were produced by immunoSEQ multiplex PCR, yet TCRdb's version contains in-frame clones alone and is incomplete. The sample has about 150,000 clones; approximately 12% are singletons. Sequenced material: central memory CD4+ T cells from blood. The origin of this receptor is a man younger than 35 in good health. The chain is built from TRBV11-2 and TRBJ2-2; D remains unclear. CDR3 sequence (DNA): TGTGCCAGCAGCTTAGATATAAACACCGGGGAGCTGTTTTTT. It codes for CASSLDINTGELFF.